This T cell receptor (beta chain) stems from a study of control samples from healthy donors and cancer patients (dated by TCRdb to the early 2020s). Concerning this clone: What antigen it recognizes has not been identified. The sample holds no much larger clone one base away, and base qualities are not on file.

The library was built by means of the immunoSEQ multiplex PCR assay. Here the immuneACCESS table is served through TCRdb, limited to in-frame sequences with V and J called. Missing clones are a known gap in these copies; in checked studies unresolved V genes cover under half, and the rest lacks a known reason. The sample table lists over 120,000 clones, about 90% of them with a count of one. Approximately 3% of the sample is taken by the ten largest. Sequences were obtained from blood. This sequence originates from a man younger than 40 in good health.

At the DNA level, the sequence is TGTGCCAGCAGCTTGGACATTTTAGTACAGAATGAGCAGTTCTTC. Translated, it gives CASSLDILVQNEQFF. The sequence joins TRBV5-4 to TRBJ2-1, with the D gene not confidently named. Measured from the cysteine to the phenylalanine, the CDR3 is 15 residues long. The sequence is cut down to CDR3 DNA, 45 bases in frame from base 1. As encoded in the germline V gene (reference sequence), CDR1 is SGHNT while CDR2 is YYREEE. V loses 0 bases, J loses 7 bases, and the germline ends lie 14 bases apart.